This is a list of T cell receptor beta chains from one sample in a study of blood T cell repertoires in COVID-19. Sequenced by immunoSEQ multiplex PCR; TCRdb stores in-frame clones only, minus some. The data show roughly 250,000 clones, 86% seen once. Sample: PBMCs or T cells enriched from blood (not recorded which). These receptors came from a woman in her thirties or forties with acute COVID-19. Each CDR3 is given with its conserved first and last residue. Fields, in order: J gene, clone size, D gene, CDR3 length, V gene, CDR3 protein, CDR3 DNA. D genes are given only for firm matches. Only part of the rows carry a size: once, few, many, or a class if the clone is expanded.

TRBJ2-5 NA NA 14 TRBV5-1 CASSLASTEETQYF TGCGCCAGCAGCTTGGCCTCGACAGAAGAGACCCAGTACTTC
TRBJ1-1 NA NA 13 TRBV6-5 CASSPSGVTEAFF TGTGCCAGCAGTCCATCGGGTGTGACTGAAGCTTTCTTT
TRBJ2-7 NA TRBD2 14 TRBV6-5 CASRSAGEVYEQYF TGTGCCAGCAGGAGCGCGGGAGAGGTCTACGAGCAGTACTTC
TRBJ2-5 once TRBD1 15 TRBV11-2 CASSTPDREVETQYF TGTGCCAGCAGCACACCGGACAGGGAGGTAGAGACCCAGTACTTC
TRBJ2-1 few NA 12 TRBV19 CASSTTNGEQFF TGTGCCAGTAGTACCACTAACGGTGAGCAGTTCTTC
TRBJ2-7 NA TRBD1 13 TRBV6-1 CASSPNRQGEQYF TGTGCCAGCAGTCCCAACCGACAGGGTGAGCAGTACTTC
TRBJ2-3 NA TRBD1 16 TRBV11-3 CASSLGGQSSTDTQYF TGTGCCAGCAGCTTAGGGGGACAGTCAAGCACAGATACGCAGTATTTT
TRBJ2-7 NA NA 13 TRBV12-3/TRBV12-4 CASRRQGSNEQYF TGTGCCAGCAGGAGGCAGGGGTCAAACGAGCAGTACTTC
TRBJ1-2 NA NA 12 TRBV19 CASSTGVWGYTF TGTGCCAGTAGTACAGGGGTTTGGGGCTACACCTTC
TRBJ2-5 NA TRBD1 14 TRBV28 CASRGQGREETQYF TGTGCCAGCAGGGGACAGGGAAGGGAAGAGACCCAGTACTTC
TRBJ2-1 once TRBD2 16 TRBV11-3 CASTTVRLAGREEQFF TGTGCCAGCACCACGGTGAGACTAGCGGGACGTGAAGAGCAGTTCTTC
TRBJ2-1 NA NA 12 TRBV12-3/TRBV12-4 CASTPRQGEQFF TGTGCCAGCACCCCGCGGCAGGGTGAGCAGTTCTTC
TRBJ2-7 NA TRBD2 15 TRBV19 CASSIGAGGTYEQYF TGTGCCAGTAGTATAGGAGCGGGAGGGACCTACGAGCAGTACTTC
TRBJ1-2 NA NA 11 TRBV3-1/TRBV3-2 CASILNYGYTF TGTGCCAGCATTCTTAACTATGGCTACACCTTC
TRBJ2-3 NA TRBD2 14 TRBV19 CASSIGRETDTQYF TGTGCCAGTAGTATCGGGAGGGAAACAGATACGCAGTATTTT
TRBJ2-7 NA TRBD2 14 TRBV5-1 CASSGGLAKGEQYF TGCGCCAGCAGCGGGGGACTAGCTAAGGGAGAGCAGTACTTC
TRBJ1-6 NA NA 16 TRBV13 CASSPPSGRNNSPLHF TGTGCCAGCAGCCCACCTTCCGGGAGGAATAATTCACCCCTCCACTTT
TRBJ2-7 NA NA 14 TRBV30 CAWAGMGGYYEQYF TGTGCCTGGGCAGGCATGGGGGGTTACTACGAGCAGTACTTC
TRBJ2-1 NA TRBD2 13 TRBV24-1 CATGLAGGFEQFF TGTGCCACTGGACTAGCGGGAGGATTTGAGCAGTTCTTC
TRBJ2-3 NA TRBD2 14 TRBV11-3 CAISGSGLTDTQYF TGTGCCATCAGCGGGAGCGGCTTAACAGATACGCAGTATTTT
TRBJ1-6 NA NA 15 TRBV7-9 CASSLAGPGSSPLHF TGTGCCAGCAGCTTAGCGGGACCCGGGAGTTCACCCCTCCACTTT
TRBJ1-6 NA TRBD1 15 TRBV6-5 CASRADRENSSPLHF TGTGCCAGCAGAGCCGACAGGGAGAATTCTTCACCCCTCCACTTT
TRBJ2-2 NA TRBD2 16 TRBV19 CASSIRASGALGELFF TGTGCCAGTAGTATAAGGGCTAGCGGGGCCCTAGGGGAGCTGTTTTTT
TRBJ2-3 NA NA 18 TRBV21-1 CASSKELLGGSMTDTQYF TGTGCCAGCAGCAAAGAGCTACTAGGTGGCTCTATGACAGATACGCAGTATTTT
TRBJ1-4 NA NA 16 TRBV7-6 CASSNSPLDRTEKLFF TGTGCCAGCAGCAACTCCCCCCTGGACAGAACAGAAAAACTGTTTTTT
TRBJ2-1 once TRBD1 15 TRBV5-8 CASSLGTGSGNEQFF TGTGCCAGCAGCTTGGGGACAGGGTCGGGCAATGAGCAGTTCTTC
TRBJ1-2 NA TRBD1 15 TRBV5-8 CASSHRTGTEDGYTF TGTGCCAGCAGCCATCGAACCGGGACAGAGGATGGCTACACCTTC
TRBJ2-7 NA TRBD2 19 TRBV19 CASSIASRPAGGIPYEQYF TGTGCCAGTAGTATAGCTTCCCGACCGGCGGGAGGGATTCCCTACGAGCAGTACTTC
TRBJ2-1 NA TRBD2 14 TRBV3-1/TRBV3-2 CASSLTSAGNEQFF TGTGCCAGCAGCCTGACTAGCGCAGGCAATGAGCAGTTCTTC
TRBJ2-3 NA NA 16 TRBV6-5 CASSYSGPPNTDTQYF TGTGCCAGCAGTTACTCGGGGCCGCCGAACACAGATACGCAGTATTTT
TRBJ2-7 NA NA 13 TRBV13 CASSLGTAGPQYF TGTGCCAGCAGCTTAGGGACCGCGGGGCCTCAGTACTTC
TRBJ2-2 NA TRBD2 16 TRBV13 CASSSGTSGNTGELFF TGTGCCAGCAGCTCCGGGACTAGCGGGAACACCGGGGAGCTGTTTTTT
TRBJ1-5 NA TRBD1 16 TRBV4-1 CASSRTGLDSNQPQHF TGCGCCAGCAGCCGGACAGGGCTAGATAGCAATCAGCCCCAGCATTTT
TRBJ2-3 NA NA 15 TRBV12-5 CASGPDRSSTDTQYF TGTGCTAGTGGACCCGACAGGTCTAGCACAGATACGCAGTATTTT
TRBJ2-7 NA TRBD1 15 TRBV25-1 CASSGSGTVPYEQYF TGTGCCAGCAGTGGATCCGGGACAGTCCCCTACGAGCAGTACTTC
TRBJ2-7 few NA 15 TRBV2 CASQKAPGGSAEQYF TGTGCCAGCCAAAAAGCCCCCGGAGGATCGGCTGAGCAGTACTTC
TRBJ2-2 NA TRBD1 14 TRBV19 CASSLDRATGELFF TGTGCCAGTAGTCTTGACAGGGCGACCGGGGAGCTGTTTTTT
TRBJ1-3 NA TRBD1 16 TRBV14 CASSQDSRTGGNTIYF TGTGCCAGCAGCCAAGACTCGAGGACAGGGGGAAACACCATATATTTT
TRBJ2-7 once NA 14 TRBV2 CASSAPIGSYEQYF TGTGCCAGCAGTGCACCGATCGGGTCCTACGAGCAGTACTTC
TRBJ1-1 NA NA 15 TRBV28 CASRSALGVFTEAFF TGTGCCAGCAGGTCAGCCCTAGGGGTTTTTACTGAAGCTTTCTTT
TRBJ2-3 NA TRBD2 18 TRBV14 CASSQGLAGEWSTDTQYF TGTGCCAGCAGCCAAGGGCTAGCGGGAGAGTGGAGCACAGATACGCAGTATTTT
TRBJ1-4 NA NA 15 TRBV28 CASSLYQVPNEKLFF TGTGCCAGCAGTTTATATCAGGTTCCTAATGAAAAACTGTTTTTT
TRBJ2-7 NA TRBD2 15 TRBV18 CASSPKTSGPYEQYF TGTGCCAGCTCACCTAAGACTAGCGGACCCTACGAGCAGTACTTC
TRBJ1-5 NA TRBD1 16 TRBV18 CASSTKGQGFDQPQHF TGTGCCAGCTCAACCAAGGGACAGGGTTTCGATCAGCCCCAGCATTTT